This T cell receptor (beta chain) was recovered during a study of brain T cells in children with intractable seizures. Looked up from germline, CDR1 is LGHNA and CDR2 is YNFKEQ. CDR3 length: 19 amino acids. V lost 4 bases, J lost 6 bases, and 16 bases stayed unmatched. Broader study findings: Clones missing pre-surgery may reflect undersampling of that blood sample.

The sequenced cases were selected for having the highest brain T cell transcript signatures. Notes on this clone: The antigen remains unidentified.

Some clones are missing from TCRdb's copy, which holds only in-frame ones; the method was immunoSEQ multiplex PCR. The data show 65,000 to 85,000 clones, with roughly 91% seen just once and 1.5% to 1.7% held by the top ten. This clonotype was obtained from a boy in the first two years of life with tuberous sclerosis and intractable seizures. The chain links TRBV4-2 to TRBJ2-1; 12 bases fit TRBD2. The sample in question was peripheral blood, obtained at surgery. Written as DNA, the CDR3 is TGTGCCAGCAGCCCTACCAGGGATCTAGCGGGAGGGTGGGGCAATGAGCAGTTCTTC. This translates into CASSPTRDLAGGWGNEQFF.